What follows are 11 T cell receptor beta chains derived from one specimen sequenced in a study of blood T cell repertoires in COVID-19. Sequenced by immunoSEQ multiplex PCR; TCRdb stores in-frame clones only, minus some. This table has about 250,000 clones, roughly 85% appearing once. Input material: peripheral blood. Receptor source: a man aged 50 to 60 with active or convalescent COVID-19.

The V call is TRBV4-1, the J call TRBJ2-1, with 11 bases aligning to TRBD1. CDR1 is MGHRA, CDR2 YSYEKL, per germline. The CDR3 has 16 amino acids. The V and J ends lost 0 bases and 13 bases, in that order; junction bases with no gene match: 11. The DNA for the CDR3 is TGCGCCAGCAGCCAAGAGGACAGGGGGCTTTTAGCGACCCAGTTCTTC. It yields the protein CASSQEDRGLLATQFF.

The chain carries TRBV10-3 and TRBJ1-2, with 11 positions matching TRBD1. V was clipped by 4 bases and J by 13 bases; unmatched bases: 5. The CDR3 has 12 amino acids. Germline CDR1 reads ENHRY; CDR2 reads SYGVKD. For the CDR3, the DNA is TGTGCCATCAGTGGAAGGGACAGGGGGTGCACCTTC. Its translation: CAISGRDRGCTF.

The V and J genes are TRBV25-1 and TRBJ1-1; the match to TRBD1 covers 8 bases. The CDR3 extends over 13 amino acids. The ends lost 10 bases at V and 5 bases at J; junction bases unmatched: 9. The germline CDR1 and CDR2 sequences are MGHDK and SYGVNS. This CDR3 is CATSTGEGTEAFF. CDR3 bases: TGTGCCACCTCGACAGGGGAGGGTACTGAAGCTTTCTTT.

The rearrangement links TRBV28 to TRBJ2-3; a weak D match, TRBD1 (6 bases). Trimming stripped 5 bases from V and 3 bases from J, with 15 bases between. CDR1 is MDHEN, CDR2 SYDVKM, per germline. This CDR3 is 15 amino acids long. Here the CDR3 reads CASSRDTLRTDTQYF. The CDR3 DNA reads TGTGCCAGCAGTCGGGACACCCTCCGGACAGATACGCAGTATTTT.

V is TRBV5-1 and J is TRBJ1-4, with TRBD1 matching 10 bases. This CDR3 spans 16 amino acids. Germline-derived CDR1 and CDR2 are SGHRS and YFSETQ. V was pared by 4 bases and J by 5 bases, with 8 bases of the junction left unmatched. The CDR3 region has the DNA TGCGCCAGCAGCCAGGGACAGGGGTTTTTAAATGAAAAACTGTTTTTT. Protein sequence: CASSQGQGFLNEKLFF.

This chain links TRBV19 with TRBJ1-3, with D hard to call. The CDR3 covers 15 residues. V was trimmed by 5 bases and J by 0 bases, leaving 11 bases between them. Germline loops: CDR1 LNHDA, CDR2 SQIVND (reference sequence). The CDR3 DNA follows: TGTGCCAGTAGTCCGACGGGAAGCTCTGGAAACACCATATATTTT. It is translated as CASSPTGSSGNTIYF.

This clone was detected a few times. The chain recombines TRBV28 with TRBJ1-4; TRBD1 matches at 10 bases. This CDR3 is built from 16 residues. V dropped 5 bases and J dropped 6; count of bases not matched to a gene: 9. Germline loops: CDR1 MDHEN, CDR2 SYDVKM. DNA of the CDR3: TGTGCCAGCAGTAGCCGGGGGACAGGGGCTGATGAAAAACTGTTTTTT. This codes for CASSSRGTGADEKLFF.

This chain joins TRBV19 and TRBJ1-3; weak D call: TRBD1 (6 bases). CDR1 is LNHDA, CDR2 SQIVND, per germline (reference sequence). Trimming cost V 5 bases and J 0 bases, with 14 bases left between them. CDR3 length: 16 amino acids. As DNA, the CDR3 is TGTGCCAGTAGTCAACGGACAGCCAGCTCTGGAAACACCATATATTTT. Amino acid sequence: CASSQRTASSGNTIYF.

The chain links TRBV6-5 to TRBJ1-3, with 8 bases fitting TRBD1. This CDR3 has 15 residues. V lost 6 bases, J lost 5 bases, and 9 bases stayed unmatched. From germline, CDR1 is MNHEY and CDR2 SVGAGI. CDR3 in amino acids: CASRPSRGLRNTIYF. Written as DNA, the CDR3 is TGTGCCAGCAGACCTTCCAGGGGGCTCAGAAACACCATATATTTT.

The chain is built from TRBV7-9 and TRBJ1-1, with a possible D match to TRBD1 (6 bases). The CDR3 is 15 residues long. Germline CDR1 reads SEHNR; CDR2 reads FQNEAQ (reference sequence). V lost 4 bases, J lost 3 bases, and 15 bases lay in between. CDR3 amino acids: CASSWIRGRDTEAFF. The CDR3, as DNA: TGTGCCAGCAGCTGGATCAGGGGTCGAGACACTGAAGCTTTCTTT.

The J gene is TRBJ2-7, the V gene TRBV27; weak D call: TRBD1 (5 bases). The CDR3 loop spans 13 amino acids. Germline V gives CDR1 MNHEY, CDR2 SMNVEV (reference sequence). Trimming removed 6 bases from V and 0 bases from J, with 9 bases in between. The CDR3 DNA sequence: TGTGCCAGCAGGTCAGACAGCTCCTACGAGCAGTACTTC. Residues: CASRSDSSYEQYF.